Listed below are T cell receptor beta chains from one sample, sequenced in a study of blood T cell repertoires in COVID-19. The table came from immunoSEQ multiplex PCR; TCRdb's copy has only in-frame clones and leaves some out. This sample has about 28,000 clones, with over 70% found just once. The sequenced material came from peripheral blood. These receptors all come from a woman aged 55-69 years with acute or convalescent COVID-19. CDR3s include the opening cysteine and the closing phenylalanine or tryptophan. D genes are given only for firm matches.

v_call	j_call	d_call	cdr3_nt	cdr3_aa
TRBV19	TRBJ1-1	TRBD1	TGTGCCAGTAGTCCCCGACAGGGGGCCGGGACTGAAGCTTTCTTT	CASSPRQGAGTEAFF
TRBV5-1	TRBJ1-6	.	TGCGCCAGCAGCTTGGATCCGGGGACCTATAATTCACCCCTCCACTTT	CASSLDPGTYNSPLHF
TRBV15	TRBJ2-1	.	TGTGCCACCAGCAGAGGGGGCCTTGGTAGCAATGAGCAGTTCTTC	CATSRGGLGSNEQFF
TRBV5-8	TRBJ2-4	.	TGTGCCAGCAGCTTCCGTTACAGAAAAAACATTCAGTACTTC	CASSFRYRKNIQYF
TRBV7-8	TRBJ1-4	TRBD1	TGTGCCAGCAGCTTAGCAGGGGGCGCAAGGGAAAAACTGTTTTTT	CASSLAGGAREKLFF
TRBV30	TRBJ1-4	TRBD1	TGTGCCTGGAGTGCCCGGACAGGGGTTTTGGAAAAACTGTTTTTT	CAWSARTGVLEKLFF
TRBV19	TRBJ1-5	.	TGTGCCAGTAACCGGGACTACCTCAATCAGCCCCAGCATTTT	CASNRDYLNQPQHF
TRBV11-2	TRBJ2-1	.	TGTGCCAGCAGCCAGGCCGGGACTTGGTTCGGCAATGAGCAGTTCTTC	CASSQAGTWFGNEQFF
TRBV7-9	TRBJ1-1	.	TGTGCCAGCAGCACCGCACAGGGCGTCACTGAAGCTTTCTTT	CASSTAQGVTEAFF
TRBV20-1	TRBJ2-3	.	TGCAGTGCTAGTATCCTGGGGGCCGTTACGCAGTATTTT	CSASILGAVTQYF
TRBV5-1	TRBJ2-3	.	TGCGCCAGCAGGTACACGATTAGCACAGATACGCAGTATTTT	CASRYTISTDTQYF
TRBV2	TRBJ1-4	TRBD1	TGTGCCAGCAGCGGGGACAGTGAAAAACTGTTTTTT	CASSGDSEKLFF
TRBV9	TRBJ2-1	.	TGTGCCAGCAGCCCCTTAGGACACCTCTCCTACAATGAGCAGTTCTTC	CASSPLGHLSYNEQFF
TRBV6-6	TRBJ2-1	TRBD2	TGTGCCAGCAGTTACTTTGGGGGGGAGCTCTACAATGAGCAGTTCTTC	CASSYFGGELYNEQFF
TRBV27	TRBJ1-2	TRBD1	TGTGCCAGCACACGCTCCGGGACAGCCGATGGCTACACCTTC	CASTRSGTADGYTF
TRBV6-5	TRBJ1-6	TRBD1	TGTGCCAGCAGTTACGGGGGACAGCTTAATTCACCCCTCCACTTT	CASSYGGQLNSPLHF
TRBV18	TRBJ1-1	TRBD1	TGTGCCAGCTCATCTGACAGGGATATGGCTTTCTTT	CASSSDRDMAFF
TRBV7-3	TRBJ1-2	.	TGTGCCAGCAGCTTAGGGGCAAACTATGGCTACACCTTC	CASSLGANYGYTF
TRBV27	TRBJ2-2	TRBD1	TGTGCCAGCAGACCCCACCGGGACAGGGGTGGGGGGGAGCTGTTTTTT	CASRPHRDRGGGELFF
TRBV2	TRBJ2-7	TRBD1	TGTGCCAGCAGTTTTACCGGGACCACAGGGGGCGAGCAGTACTTC	CASSFTGTTGGEQYF
TRBV4-2	TRBJ1-3	TRBD1	TGTGCCAGCAGCCAAGAATCGCTGGGACAGAGAGGAAACACCATATATTTT	CASSQESLGQRGNTIYF
TRBV7-7	TRBJ2-3	.	TGTGCCAGCAGCTTATCCGGACAGCGGACAGATACGCAGTATTTT	CASSLSGQRTDTQYF
TRBV2	TRBJ1-2	TRBD1	TGTGCCAGCAGTTGGACAGGGCTTGGCTACACCTTC	CASSWTGLGYTF